This T cell receptor (beta chain) stems from a study of blood T cell repertoires in COVID-19. Turning to the study itself: PBMCs, B-cell-depleted T cells, or T cells provided the cDNA or gDNA that made up the material.

Authors' analysis steps: Amplification of reference gene primers provided the estimated nucleated cell counts. Profiled with immunoSEQ multiplex PCR; TCRdb holds only in-frame clones, not every one. V, J and clone size reflect that table, while D and trimming were determined from the DNA. The sample lists approximately 410,000 clones, roughly 88% occurring once. This receptor was obtained from a woman in her twenties or thirties with active or convalescent COVID-19. The sequenced sample was peripheral blood.

CDR3 region: CASSAGTGGRETQYF. CDR3 nucleotides: TGTGCCAGCAGCGCCGGGACAGGGGGCCGTGAGACCCAGTACTTC. V and J are TRBV3-1 (or the pseudogene TRBV3-2) and TRBJ2-5, with TRBD1 identical over 12 bases. V trimming: 5 bases; J trimming: 5 bases; junction bases outside the gene matches: 6. This CDR3 region has 15 residues. CDR1 is LGHDT, CDR2 YNNKEL, per germline (reference sequence).